The 20 T cell receptor beta chains listed next were all sequenced from one sample in a study of blood T cell repertoires in COVID-19. Some clones are missing from TCRdb's copy, which holds only in-frame ones; the method was immunoSEQ multiplex PCR. The data show 150,000 to 200,000 clones, around 84% seen once. The sequencing sample was made of peripheral blood. The receptors shown here come from a woman in her seventies with COVID-19, enrolled during active disease.

J is TRBJ1-1 and V is TRBV11-2; TRBD1 matches 9 bases. J gave up 8 bases and V 1 base, and 8 bases lay outside the gene matches. This CDR3 spans 15 amino acids. The germline V gene encodes CDR1 SGHAT and CDR2 FQNNGV. CDR3 sequence reads: CASSLGRTGEEEAFF. The CDR3 nucleotides read TGTGCCAGCAGCTTAGGAAGGACAGGGGAGGAAGAAGCTTTCTTT.

This chain joins TRBV30 and TRBJ2-3; D possibly corresponds to TRBD1 (6 bases). The CDR3 runs to 11 residues. The V end lost 4 bases, the J end lost 6 bases, and 8 bases lay between the germline ends. Germline CDR1 and CDR2: GTSNPN and SVGIG (reference sequence). The CDR3 is CAWTRGDTQYF. Here the CDR3 DNA reads TGTGCCTGGACGAGGGGGGATACGCAGTATTTT.

The chain carries TRBV28 and TRBJ1-1, with 9 bases lining up with TRBD1. Trimming at V came to 5 bases and at J to 3 bases, leaving 10 bases not matched to a gene. Per the germline V gene, CDR1 is MDHEN and CDR2 is SYDVKM. There are 16 residues in the CDR3. The CDR3 region has the DNA TGTGCCAGCAGTCCGGGACAGGGCAAGGGAGACACTGAAGCTTTCTTT. Its translation: CASSPGQGKGDTEAFF.

The sample holds one count of this clone. V gene TRBV28 combines with J gene TRBJ2-1; D is perhaps TRBD1 (6 bases). The CDR3 extends over 17 amino acids. CDR1 MDHEN and CDR2 SYDVKM come from the germline V gene. V was trimmed by 2 bases and J by 5 bases, leaving 19 bases between them. This CDR3 is CASSLTRTGMRDNEQFF. In nucleotides, the CDR3 is TGTGCCAGCAGTTTAACTCGCACAGGGATGCGGGACAATGAGCAGTTCTTC.

In this sample, this clone turned up once. The chain employs TRBV7-8 and TRBJ2-2; 8 bases map to TRBD2. The trim removed 9 bases at V and 5 bases at J, leaving 8 bases unmatched. Germline V gives CDR1 SGHVS, CDR2 FQNEAQ. The CDR3 runs 14 residues. CDR3 amino acids: CASSRGGSTGELFF. In DNA form, the CDR3 reads TGTGCCAGTTCTCGGGGGGGCAGTACCGGGGAGCTGTTTTTT.

The J gene is TRBJ2-1, the V gene TRBV18, with D unclear. The V gene's germline CDR1 is KGHSH and CDR2 LQKENI. The CDR3 spans 13 residues. The V end lost 3 bases, the J end lost 4 bases, and 7 bases lay between the germline ends. As DNA, the CDR3 is TGTGCCAGCTCACCCGTAAATTACAATGAGCAGTTCTTC. Translated, it gives CASSPVNYNEQFF.

This clone was found a few times. This sequence joins TRBV5-8 and TRBJ2-3, with TRBD1 as a possible D gene (5 bases). The CDR3 extends over 13 amino acids. The V end was cut by 5 bases, the J end by 4 bases, with 11 bases between. Germline lookup yields CDR1 SGHTS and CDR2 YDEGEE. The DNA for the CDR3 is TGTGCCAGCAGTTTCAGGGCGGCAGATACGCAGTATTTT. This translates into CASSFRAADTQYF.

V usage is TRBV29-1 and J usage is TRBJ2-4, with D possibly being TRBD1 (6 bases). The CDR3 covers 13 residues. Looked up from germline, CDR1 is SQVTM and CDR2 is ANQGSEA. The V gene lost 6 bases and the J gene lost 6 bases, with 15 bases spanning the gap. The CDR3 DNA follows: TGCAGCGTCGTACAGGGCTCGGGAAACATTCAGTACTTC. Amino acids: CSVVQGSGNIQYF.

The gene calls are TRBV6-6 and TRBJ1-2, with TRBD1 matching 7 bases. The length of the CDR3 is 20 residues. The germline V gene has CDR1 MNHNY and CDR2 SVGAGI (reference sequence). V lost 5 bases and J lost 2; bases outside the gene matches: 23. The CDR3: CASSLSRGLGFVTRNYGYTF. CDR3 nucleotide sequence: TGTGCCAGCAGTCTCAGCAGGGGGTTGGGCTTTGTGACCCGCAACTATGGCTACACCTTC.

This chain uses TRBV2 with TRBJ2-5; 8 bases match TRBD2. V gave up 8 bases and J gave up 7 bases; unmatched junction bases: 18. Per germline, CDR1 SNHLY and CDR2 FYNNEI. The CDR3 loop spans 16 amino acids. Written as DNA, the CDR3 is TGTGCCAGCTTTGGACAAAGCGGGGGTCCGGAGGGGACCCAGTACTTC. This sequence encodes CASFGQSGGPEGTQYF.

As DNA, the CDR3 is TGTGCCAGCAGTTACTCGACTGGCCTGGGCGAGCAGTACTTC. Protein: CASSYSTGLGEQYF. The chain carries TRBV6-5 and TRBJ2-7, with D unresolved. Trimming took 0 bases from V and 6 from J, leaving 12 bases between them. The CDR3 is made up of 14 amino acids. Germline V gene sequence: CDR1 MNHEY, CDR2 SVGAGI.

The chain employs TRBV29-1 and TRBJ1-1; TRBD1 is a possible D gene (5 bases). Germline V gene data show CDR1 as SQVTM and CDR2 as ANQGSEA. The CDR3 has 12 residues. The ends were cut back, 7 bases at V and 1 base at J, with 10 bases in the middle. The CDR3 bases are TGCAGCGGGCGGACACCGAACACTGAAGCTTTCTTT. Its protein product is CSGRTPNTEAFF. The complete variable domain, with remaining parts taken from reference TRBV29-1 and TRBJ1-1, reads SAVISQKPSRDICQRGTSLTIQCQVDSQVTMMFWYRQQPGQSLTLIATANQGSEATYESGFVIDKFPISRPNLTFSTLTVSNMSPEDSSIYLCSGRTPNTEAFFGQGTRLTVV.

The chain uses TRBV27 and TRBJ2-7, with 13 bases lining up with TRBD2. Germline V gene sequence: CDR1 MNHEY, CDR2 SMNVEV (reference sequence). V gave up 6 bases and J gave up 2 bases; unmatched junction bases: 7. The CDR3 loop spans 16 amino acids. DNA for the CDR3: TGTGCCAGCAGGAGAACGGGACTAGCGGGACCCTACGAGCAGTACTTC. It is translated as CASRRTGLAGPYEQYF.

J is TRBJ1-2 and V is TRBV7-2; 9 positions agree with TRBD1. Looked up from germline, CDR1 is SGHTA and CDR2 is FQGNSA. Trimming at V came to 5 bases and at J to 2 bases, leaving 9 bases not matched to a gene. The CDR3 length is 16 residues. The DNA for the CDR3 is TGTGCCAGCAGCGCTATGGGACAGGGAGGAAACTATGGCTACACCTTC. Translation: CASSAMGQGGNYGYTF.

This clone was detected only once. The chain joins TRBV7-2 to TRBJ2-7; 8 bases map to TRBD2. Germline-derived CDR1 and CDR2 are SGHTA and FQGNSA. The J segment lost 2 bases and the V segment lost 1 base, leaving 16 bases of the junction unmatched. This CDR3 region has 19 residues. DNA of the CDR3: TGTGCCAGCAGCTTAGTTGTGGGACTAGTCCCCCAACGGGCCTACGAGCAGTACTTC. It translates to CASSLVVGLVPQRAYEQYF.

The DNA for the CDR3 is TGTGCCAGCAGTGAAGTTGGGGCGGACAGGGAGGGCTACACCTTC. This codes for CASSEVGADREGYTF. V is TRBV6-1 and J is TRBJ1-2; 8 bases are a match to TRBD1. The germline CDR1 and CDR2 sequences are MNHNS and SASEGT. CDR3 length equals 15 residues. Trimming took 1 base from V and 8 from J; bases not matched to a gene: 9.

The genes are TRBV19 and TRBJ2-3; D is perhaps TRBD2 (5 bases). Per germline, CDR1 LNHDA and CDR2 SQIVND (reference sequence). The CDR3 contains 13 residues. V lost 0 bases, J lost 8 bases, and 9 bases lay in between. CDR3 sequence (DNA): TGTGCCAGTAGTATAGATTTCGGAGGTACGCAGTATTTT. It yields the protein CASSIDFGGTQYF.

The CDR3 spells CASRQHPMNTEAFF. CDR3 bases: TGCGCCAGTAGACAGCACCCCATGAACACTGAAGCTTTCTTT. The V and J genes are TRBV5-1 and TRBJ1-1, with a weak D call TRBD1 (5 bases). Germline values: CDR1 SGHRS, CDR2 YFSETQ. This CDR3 has 14 amino acids. V lost 8 bases and J 0 bases, leaving 14 bases between the germline ends.

This clone was seen just once. In nucleotides, the CDR3 is TGCAGTGCTCCCACGGGGTGGGGCTACACCTTC. Translated, it gives CSAPTGWGYTF. The V gene is TRBV20-1, the J gene TRBJ1-2, with no clear D. Trimming took 5 bases from V and 8 from J, leaving 12 bases between them. Germline V gene data show CDR1 as DFQATT and CDR2 as SNEGSKA (reference sequence). The CDR3 loop spans 11 amino acids.

This sequence joins TRBV2 and TRBJ1-6, with 9 bases fitting TRBD1. CDR3 length: 15 residues. Losses at the gene ends were 6 bases for V and 5 bases for J; bases not matched to a gene: 5. Germline V gene sequence: CDR1 SNHLY, CDR2 FYNNEI. CDR3 in amino acids: CASRGTGTDNSPLHF. In DNA, the CDR3 is TGTGCCAGCAGGGGGACAGGGACCGATAATTCACCCCTCCACTTT.